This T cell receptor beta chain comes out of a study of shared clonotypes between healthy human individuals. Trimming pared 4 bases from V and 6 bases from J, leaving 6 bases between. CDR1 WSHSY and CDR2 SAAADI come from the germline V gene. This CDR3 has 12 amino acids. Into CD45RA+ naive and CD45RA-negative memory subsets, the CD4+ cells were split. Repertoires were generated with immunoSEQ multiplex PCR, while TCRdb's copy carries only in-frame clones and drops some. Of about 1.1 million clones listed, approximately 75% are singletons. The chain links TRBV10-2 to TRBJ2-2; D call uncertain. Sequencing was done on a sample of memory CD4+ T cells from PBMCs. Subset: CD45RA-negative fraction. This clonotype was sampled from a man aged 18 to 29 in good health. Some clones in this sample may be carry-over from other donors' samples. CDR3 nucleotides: TGCGCCAGCAGTGTGGGCCCCGGGGAGCTGTTTTTT. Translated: CASSVGPGELFF.